A single TCR beta chain is shown here with its context. Its antigen is not identified. The data were obtained in a study of shared clonotypes between healthy human individuals. An assay was performed, and its level was deep. Using immunoSEQ multiplex PCR, the repertoire was profiled, and TCRdb retains in-frame clones only, with some absent. The table includes about 2.4 million clones, approximately 93% detected once. Germline assignment: CDR1 GTSNPN and CDR2 SVGIG (reference sequence). The CDR3 contains 17 residues. V gave up 0 bases and J gave up 0 bases; unmatched junction bases: 6. Study results and limitations: In the sorted subsets, rarefaction showed sequencing was incomplete despite large depth.

The sequence came from a man aged 18-30 years in good health. Some clones in this sample may be carry-over from other donors' samples. The rearrangement uses TRBV30 and TRBJ1-3, with TRBD1 matching 9 bases. What was sequenced was naive CD4+ T cells from PBMCs. Subset in this sample: CD45RA+ positively selected. The CDR3 is CAWSVDRGPSSGNTIYF. The CDR3 DNA is TGTGCCTGGAGTGTGGACAGGGGACCGAGCTCTGGAAACACCATATATTTT. Based on the CDR3 plus reference TRBV30 and TRBJ1-3, the full variable domain is SQTIHQWPATLVQPVGSPLSLECTVEGTSNPNLYWYRQAAGRGLQLLFYSVGIGQISSEVPQNLSASRPQDRQFILSSKKLLLSDSGFYLCAWSVDRGPSSGNTIYFGEGSWLTVV.